The present TCR beta chain was sequenced within a study of T cells expressing NK-cell markers. The overall study: Sorted CD3+CD56-NKG2C+, CD3+CD56+NKG2C- and CD3+CD56+NKG2C+ T cells were the source of the TCR beta repertoires. Out of eight donors sequenced, seven tested HCMV-seropositive and the remaining one seronegative.

A note on this clonotype: Its antigen is not known.

Looked up from germline, CDR1 is LNHNV and CDR2 is YYDKDF (reference sequence). The length of the CDR3 is 15 residues. Reprocessing the 5' RACE reads, TCRdb reports a single entry for every CDR3 protein and omits DNA. Recorded for this sample: about 460,000 distinct CDR3 sequences. Study observations and caveats: For roughly 6 donors, the dominant NKG2C+ clonotypes made up roughly 1.0-7.0% of their CD8+ T cells. It is unclear if expanded NKG2C-expressing clones target HCMV antigens.

This TCR was recovered from a woman aged 45-60 years in good health. The sequencing sample was made of blood T cells: a sorted CD56 or NKG2C T cell subset, CD4+ or CD8+ T cells, or bulk PBMC T cells (not recorded which). The chain carries TRBV15 and TRBJ1-5; the D call from TCRdb, TRBD1, cannot be confirmed without DNA. This CDR3 is CATSRGLQGAKPQHF.